These 28 T cell receptor beta chains share one sample of origin, sequenced in a study of immune heterogeneity within non-small cell lung tumors. A multiplex PCR containing 32 V primers and 13 J primers was used to amplify TCR beta CDR3. MiXCR was run by TCRdb on the multiplex PCR reads, yielding one entry per CDR3 protein. The sample lists around 4,100 distinct CDR3 sequences, 24% occurring once. Bulk tumor genomic DNA was the template, and each sample received 550 to 650 ng. The authors collected several far-apart biopsies from each primary tumor during surgery. Newly diagnosed with untreated non-small cell lung cancer, the patients underwent curative surgery. Source material: lung tumor tissue. Every receptor here comes from a man over 45 with non-small cell lung cancer.

This clonotype qualifies as medium-sized (0.01 to 0.1%). The rearrangement joins TRBV30 to TRBJ1-2; TRBD1 is a possible D gene (5 bases). The CDR3 runs 12 residues. In germline, CDR1 is GTSNPN, CDR2 SVGIG (reference sequence). Trimming removed 2 bases at V and 2 bases at J, with 6 bases between. DNA for the CDR3: TGTGCCTGGAGTCAGGGAAACTATGGCTACACCTTC. Its protein is CAWSQGNYGYTF.

By frequency in the sample, this clonotype is medium-sized. The V gene is TRBV6-1, the J gene TRBJ1-4; the D is unclear. Trimming stripped 10 bases from V and 0 bases from J, with 12 bases between. The V gene's germline CDR1 is MNHNS and CDR2 SASEGT. The CDR3 spans 14 residues. CDR3 protein: CATKPTATNEKLFF. CDR3 sequence (DNA): TGTGCCACCAAACCGACGGCAACTAATGAAAAACTGTTTTTT.

In its sample, this clonotype was seen many times. J is TRBJ2-5 and V is TRBV29-1; TRBD2 might be the D (6 bases). Germline V lookup: CDR1 SQVTM, CDR2 ANQGSEA. This CDR3 spans 13 amino acids. V lost 4 bases and J lost 5, with 14 bases in between. The CDR3 nucleotides are TGCAGCGTTGGGCAGGGAGGAACGGAGACCCAGTACTTC. It translates to CSVGQGGTETQYF.

A remark on this clonotype: This CDR3 is missing its conserved last phenylalanine or tryptophan, likely due to a read error. The DNA is left out, because the CDR3 cannot be placed on it with certainty; the CDR3 is given as TCRdb lists it. This chain uses TRBV6-1 with TRBJ2-1; no DNA check was done on the table's D call, TRBD2. The CDR3 extends over 15 residues, inclusive of both ends. CDR1 MNHNS and CDR2 SASEGT come from the germline V gene. CDR3 protein: CASSERLAEHNEHFL.

About this clonotype itself: Likely a read error: the CDR3 ends without its conserved phenylalanine or tryptophan. Because the CDR3's place on the DNA is in doubt, the DNA is left out and the CDR3 is given as listed by TCRdb. This chain links TRBV28 with TRBJ1-2. CDR1 and CDR2 from the germline V gene are MDHEN and SYDVKM. The CDR3 is 12 residues long, ends included. CDR3 sequence: CASSLNDYGYSL.

This clonotype is deemed medium-sized (0.01 to 0.1%). This rearrangement joins TRBV6-1 to TRBJ1-3; tentatively, D is TRBD1 (6 bases). V lost 7 bases to trimming and J lost 4 bases, with 17 bases between them. The CDR3 contains 15 residues. Germline assignment: CDR1 MNHNS and CDR2 SASEGT. This CDR3 is CASTTFGGPGNTIYF. For the CDR3, the DNA is TGTGCCAGCACCACTTTTGGGGGCCCCGGAAACACCATATATTTT.

In its sample, this clonotype ranks as medium-sized. The chain employs TRBV6-1 and TRBJ1-4; the D gene is possibly TRBD1 (5 bases). Between the trimmed V and J ends, which lost 6 bases and 5 bases, there was a span of 13 bases. This CDR3 contains 14 residues. Germline V gene lookup returns CDR1 MNHNS and CDR2 SASEGT. The CDR3 nucleotides read TGTGCCAGCAGAGTAGGGGCCTCGAATGAAAAACTGTTTTTT. Its protein is CASRVGASNEKLFF.

On this clonotype: The junction shows a germline mismatch at one end, possibly a read error. The chain combines TRBV25-1 with TRBJ2-5, with D tentatively TRBD1 (5 bases). Germline CDR1 reads MGHDK; CDR2 reads SYGVNS. The CDR3 is 13 residues long. The DNA of the CDR3 is TGTGCCAGGAGTGTCCCTTCAGGGGAGACCCAGTACTTC. This gives the protein CARSVPSGETQYF.

This clonotype is termed medium-sized (0.01 to 0.1%). The rearrangement links TRBV11-2 to TRBJ1-3, with 9 bases matching TRBD1. CDR1 and CDR2 (germline): SGHAT, FQNNGV. Trimming cost V 5 bases and J 15 bases; bases outside gene matches: 11. The CDR3 runs to 13 residues. In nucleotides, the CDR3 is TGTGCCAGCAGCCCGGGGGCCATGGACAGGGGATATTTT. The encoded protein is CASSPGAMDRGYF.

Within the sample, this clonotype is medium-sized. This chain links TRBV16 with TRBJ2-7; no firm D call. The V gene lost 4 bases and the J gene lost 4 bases, with 14 bases spanning the gap. The CDR3 extends over 14 amino acids. The germline CDR1 and CDR2 sequences are KGHSY and FQNENV. DNA of the CDR3: TGTGCCAGCAGCCCCCATCCTGTATCGTACGAGCAGTACTTC. The encoded protein is CASSPHPVSYEQYF.

In DNA, the CDR3 is TGTGCCAGCAGCCCCCGGGGGGGGACAGATACGCAGTATTTT. Translated: CASSPRGGTDTQYF. The chain links TRBV3-1 to TRBJ2-3; 8 bases fit TRBD2. Germline CDR1 and CDR2: LGHDT and YNNKEL (reference sequence). The CDR3 runs 14 residues. Trimming removed 4 bases from V and 3 bases from J; junction bases left unmatched: 3.

This clonotype showed up many times. The J gene is TRBJ2-5, the V gene TRBV19, with 12 nucleotides matching TRBD2. The CDR3 extends over 16 amino acids. Per the germline V gene, CDR1 is LNHDA and CDR2 is SQIVND (reference sequence). J lost 5 bases, V lost 3 bases, and 7 bases had no gene match. CDR3 in amino acids: CASSMTSGSYVETQYF. In DNA, the CDR3 is TGTGCCAGTAGTATGACTAGCGGGAGTTACGTGGAGACCCAGTACTTC.

This clonotype is deemed medium-sized. J is TRBJ1-4 and V is TRBV19; tentatively, D is TRBD1 (5 bases). V was shortened by 0 bases and J by 8 bases, with 19 bases between the two germline ends. The CDR3 covers 17 residues. Per the germline V gene, CDR1 is LNHDA and CDR2 is SQIVND (reference sequence). The CDR3 protein is CASSIDPQGAAREKLFF. CDR3 nucleotides: TGTGCCAGTAGTATAGATCCCCAGGGAGCGGCCCGCGAAAAACTGTTTTTT.

This clonotype is judged medium-sized. V gene TRBV20-1 combines with J gene TRBJ2-3; TRBD2 agrees at 12 bases. The germline CDR1 and CDR2 sequences are DFQATT and SNEGSKA (reference sequence). CDR3 length: 18 amino acids. The J segment lost 0 bases and the V segment lost 1 base, leaving 8 bases of the junction unmatched. The CDR3 DNA is TGCAGTGCTAGAGGCACTAGCGGGAGGCAGTCTAGCACAGATACGCAGTATTTT. This codes for CSARGTSGRQSSTDTQYF.

This clonotype occurred a few times. Because it lacks the conserved phenylalanine or tryptophan at the end, this CDR3 is likely a read error. The V gene is TRBV7-2, the J gene TRBJ2-1; 8 positions agree with TRBD2. With 2 bases clipped from V and 0 bases from J, the junction kept 12 bases outside the gene matches. CDR3 length: 19 residues. Germline CDR1 reads SGHTA; CDR2 reads FQGNSA. This CDR3 reads CASSLYPAGAQSSYNEQFL. CDR3 nucleotides: TGTGCCAGCAGCTTATATCCAGCGGGGGCCCAGAGCTCCTACAATGAGCAGTTCCTC.

The sample holds a few counts of this clonotype. The chain joins TRBV6-2 or TRBV6-3 to TRBJ2-7; D gene unclear. The CDR3 consists of 13 residues. CDR1 is MNHEY and CDR2 is SVGEGT in the germline V gene. The V end lost 0 bases, the J end lost 3 bases, and 6 bases lay between the germline ends. This CDR3 is CASSYSQVYEQYF. The CDR3 region has the DNA TGTGCCAGCAGTTACTCTCAAGTCTACGAGCAGTACTTC.

This clonotype was observed many times. Just one base apart from a much larger clone, this may be a read error. This chain links TRBV19 with TRBJ1-3, with 8 bases lining up with TRBD1. CDR1 is LNHDA and CDR2 is SQIVND in the germline V gene (reference sequence). The CDR3 consists of 15 residues. The CDR3 protein is CTSSIGTGSGNTIYF. CDR3 bases: TGTACCAGTAGTATAGGGACAGGCTCTGGAAACACCATATATTTT.

The chain couples TRBV28 to TRBJ1-5; tentatively, D is TRBD1 (5 bases). The germline CDR1 and CDR2 sequences are MDHEN and SYDVKM. The length of the CDR3 is 16 residues. Trimming pared 3 bases from V and 0 bases from J, leaving 12 bases between. The CDR3 reads CASSFPGHGSNQPQHF. CDR3 DNA: TGTGCCAGCAGTTTCCCCGGACATGGTAGCAATCAGCCCCAGCATTTT.

This clonotype is classed as medium-sized (0.01 to 0.1%). The V gene is TRBV5-1, the J gene TRBJ1-2; 8 bases are a match to TRBD1. Germline-derived CDR1 and CDR2 are SGHRS and YFSETQ. This CDR3 is 14 amino acids long. Trimming removed 4 bases from V and 4 bases from J; junction bases left unmatched: 6. CDR3 bases: TGCGCCAGCAGCACGGACAGGGAGATCTATGGCTACACCTTC. As protein: CASSTDREIYGYTF.

This clonotype was counted ten times or more. The chain recombines TRBV29-1 with TRBJ2-1, with a tentative D call TRBD1 (5 bases). The CDR3 sequence is 11 residues long. Trimming took 3 bases from V and 7 from J, leaving 7 bases between them. Germline CDR1 and CDR2: SQVTM and ANQGSEA. CDR3 protein: CSVDRANEQFF. For the CDR3, the DNA is TGCAGCGTTGACAGGGCAAATGAGCAGTTCTTC.

This clonotype is classed as medium-sized. V usage is TRBV5-5 and J usage is TRBJ1-5, with 9 nucleotides matching TRBD1. The CDR3 is 14 amino acids. V shed 7 bases, J shed 6 bases, and the junction held 8 bases outside the gene matches. Germline V gene data show CDR1 as SGHKS and CDR2 as YYEKEE (reference sequence). This chain's CDR3 is CASGTQGAGQPQHF. For the CDR3, the DNA is TGTGCCAGCGGTACACAGGGGGCGGGTCAGCCCCAGCATTTT.

Turning to this clonotype: This may be a read error: a much more frequent sequence differs by one nucleotide. The chain carries TRBV14 and TRBJ2-7; 9 positions match TRBD1. The CDR3 has 13 amino acids. Germline V CDR1 and CDR2: SGHDN, FVKESK. This chain's CDR3 is CARSQGIQGARYF. The CDR3 nucleotides read TGTGCCAGGAGCCAGGGGATACAGGGGGCGCGGTACTTC. Full variable domain (missing parts from reference TRBV14 and TRBJ2-7): EAGVTQFPSHSVIEKGQTVTLRCDPISGHDNLYWYRRVMGKEIKFLLHFVKESKQDESGMPNNRFLAERTGGTYSTLKVQPAELEDSGVYFCARSQGIQGARYFGPGTRLTVT.

This clonotype counts as medium-sized. The genes are TRBV28 and TRBJ2-6; D is unresolved. Trimming took 7 bases from V and 1 from J, leaving 2 bases between them. This CDR3 contains 12 residues. From germline, CDR1 is MDHEN and CDR2 SYDVKM. DNA for the CDR3: TGTGCCAGCAAATCTGGGGCCAACGTCCTGACTTTC. The encoded protein is CASKSGANVLTF.

Within the sample, this clonotype is medium-sized. This chain connects TRBV6-1 to TRBJ2-7; TRBD1 agrees at 11 bases. The CDR3 length is 14 residues. Germline values: CDR1 MNHNS, CDR2 SASEGT. J lost 2 bases, V lost 8 bases, and 5 bases had no gene match. CDR3 bases: TGTGCCAGCCAGGGACAGGGGGACGCCTACGAGCAGTACTTC. This sequence encodes CASQGQGDAYEQYF.

By share, this clonotype counts as large (0.1 to 1%). This chain connects TRBV6-1 to TRBJ2-5; 11 positions match TRBD2. Germline CDR1 MNHNS, CDR2 SASEGT. Trimming took 4 bases from V and 2 from J; bases not matched to a gene: 6. The CDR3 consists of 16 residues. This CDR3 is CASSGGLAGVQETQYF. The CDR3 DNA sequence: TGTGCCAGCAGTGGAGGACTAGCGGGTGTACAAGAGACCCAGTACTTC.

The rearrangement links TRBV7-8 to TRBJ1-6; D unresolved. CDR1 is SGHVS and CDR2 is FQNEAQ in the germline V gene. Trimming took off 2 bases at V and 7 bases at J, with 15 bases between the two ends. The CDR3 loop spans 16 amino acids. The CDR3 bases are TGTGCCAGCAGCTTAAGTTTCTGGCACAAAAATTCACCCCTCCACTTT. It is translated as CASSLSFWHKNSPLHF.

This clonotype showed up many times. The junction shows a germline mismatch at one end, possibly a read error. The rearrangement joins TRBV11-2 to TRBJ2-7, with a possible D match to TRBD1 (5 bases). Germline-derived CDR1 and CDR2 are SGHAT and FQNNGV. This CDR3 spans 15 amino acids. This chain's CDR3 is CASNLGVRASYEQYF. In nucleotides, the CDR3 is TGTGCCAGCAACTTAGGGGTCCGAGCAAGCTACGAGCAGTACTTC.

By share of the sample, this clonotype is medium-sized (0.01 to 0.1%). The gene calls are TRBV28 and TRBJ1-1, with D uncertain. CDR3 length equals 13 residues. V lost 10 bases and J lost 4, with 16 bases in between. Germline V lookup: CDR1 MDHEN, CDR2 SYDVKM. CDR3 residues: CATGRTASTEAFF. The CDR3 region has the DNA TGTGCCACCGGCCGAACCGCGAGCACTGAAGCTTTCTTT.